Below, 27 T cell receptor beta chains from the same sample are listed, as sequenced in a study of T cell repertoires in cytomegalovirus infection. These receptors have no identified antigens. TCRdb reprocessed the reads via MiXCR and lists one record per CDR3 protein. The repertoire has 550,000 to 850,000 distinct CDR3 sequences, around 35% of them found once; the top ten carry over 15%. This specimen consisted of cultured PBMCs, obtained from culture after CMV antigen stimulation. The receptors were sampled from a human donor in good health (CMV status not recorded). Some clones in this sample may be carry-over from other donors' samples.

This rearrangement joins TRBV29-1 to TRBJ2-3; D is possibly TRBD2 (7 bases). Trimming took off 6 bases at V and 2 bases at J, with 18 bases between the two ends. CDR3 length equals 15 residues. The germline V gene encodes CDR1 SQVTM and CDR2 ANQGSEA. CDR3 nucleotides: TGCAGCGTGGGGGGGAGGGGGGGCCTCACAGATACGCAGTATTTT. It yields the protein CSVGGRGGLTDTQYF.

This clonotype was seen just once. The gene calls are TRBV12-5 and TRBJ1-1; the D gene is possibly TRBD1 (5 bases). The V end was cut by 2 bases, the J end by 7 bases, with 11 bases between. Germline lookup yields CDR1 LGHNT and CDR2 FRNRAP. The CDR3 is 13 residues long. CDR3 in amino acids: CASGLRIGGEAFF. The CDR3 nucleotides are TGTGCTAGTGGTTTGAGGATTGGGGGTGAAGCTTTCTTT.

This clonotype came up a few times. This rearrangement joins TRBV7-6 to TRBJ2-5, with 7 bases lining up with TRBD1. V gave up 3 bases and J gave up 5 bases; unmatched junction bases: 6. Germline values: CDR1 SGHVS, CDR2 FNYEAQ. The CDR3 sequence is 14 residues long. CDR3 DNA sequence: TGTGCCAGCAGCTTGAACAGGGGCCGGGAGACCCAGTACTTC. It is translated as CASSLNRGRETQYF.

In this sample, this clonotype turned up a few times. The V gene is TRBV6-2 or TRBV6-3, the J gene TRBJ2-1; 8 bases are shared with TRBD2. Germline V gene lookup returns CDR1 MNHEY and CDR2 SVGEGT. The CDR3 is 13 amino acids. Trimming cost V 11 bases and J 1 base; bases outside gene matches: 4. CDR3 amino acids: CAGGGPSYNEQFF. CDR3 sequence (DNA): TGTGCCGGCGGGGGGCCGTCCTACAATGAGCAGTTCTTC.

The V gene is TRBV30, the J gene TRBJ2-2; 9 nucleotides line up with TRBD2. V shed 8 bases, J shed 3 bases, and the junction held 1 base outside the gene matches. CDR3 size: 12 residues. Germline loops: CDR1 GTSNPN, CDR2 SVGIG (reference sequence). The CDR3 is CAAGGHTGELFF. The CDR3 nucleotides are TGTGCCGCGGGAGGGCACACCGGGGAGCTGTTTTTT.

This clonotype was counted between two and nine times. V is TRBV19 and J is TRBJ2-1, with D perhaps matching TRBD1 or TRBD2 (5 bases each). Trimming took off 6 bases at V and 6 bases at J, with 18 bases between the two ends. The length of the CDR3 is 15 residues. Looked up from germline, CDR1 is LNHDA and CDR2 is SQIVND (reference sequence). CDR3 amino acids: CASSPVRGGGNEQFF. The CDR3, as DNA: TGTGCCAGTAGCCCCGTTCGGGGTGGGGGCAATGAGCAGTTCTTC.

V is TRBV6-6 and J is TRBJ1-2, with D uncertain. The CDR3 extends over 14 amino acids. V lost 5 bases to trimming and J lost 4 bases, with 14 bases between them. CDR1 and CDR2 from the germline V gene are MNHNY and SVGAGI (reference sequence). The CDR3 region has the DNA TGTGCCAGCAGTGGAGGTGGATACGCCTATGGCTACACCTTC. Translating it yields CASSGGGYAYGYTF.

This clonotype has more than one count but fewer than ten. Here the CDR3 reads CASSYHQGMGGYTF. CDR3 nucleotide sequence: TGTGCCAGCAGTTACCATCAGGGTATGGGGGGCTACACCTTC. This sequence joins TRBV6-5 and TRBJ1-2; TRBD1 is a possible D gene (5 bases). Germline V gives CDR1 MNHEY, CDR2 SVGAGI. Trimming pared 2 bases from V and 8 bases from J, leaving 15 bases between. The CDR3 length is 14 residues.

The chain carries TRBV12-3 or TRBV12-4 and TRBJ2-3; D unresolved. V was clipped by 0 bases and J by 5 bases, with 6 bases between them. The CDR3 is 13 amino acids. This CDR3 reads CASSLAVIDTQYF. For the CDR3, the DNA is TGTGCCAGCAGTTTAGCGGTGATAGATACGCAGTATTTT.

This clonotype was observed many times. DNA for the CDR3: TGTGCCAGCAGCTTTACTGGGATCAATCAGCCCCAGCATTTT. As protein: CASSFTGINQPQHF. The chain links TRBV7-2 to TRBJ1-5; D is unresolved. This CDR3 contains 14 residues. From germline, CDR1 is SGHTA and CDR2 FQGNSA. The V and J ends lost 3 bases and 3 bases respectively, with 9 bases between them. The full variable domain, its missing parts supplied by reference TRBV7-2 and TRBJ1-5, is GAGVSQSPSNKVTEKGKDVELRCDPISGHTALYWYRQSLGQGLEFLIYFQGNSAPDKSGLPSDRFSAERTGGSVSTLTIQRTQQEDSAVYLCASSFTGINQPQHFGDGTRLSIL.

This clonotype was seen more than once but under ten times. The chain links TRBV7-9 to TRBJ2-7, with D tentatively TRBD2 (6 bases). The CDR3 is 14 residues long. V was trimmed by 4 bases and J by 2 bases, leaving 12 bases between them. Germline CDR1 reads SEHNR; CDR2 reads FQNEAQ (reference sequence). This chain's CDR3 is CASSSGEQAYEQYF. The CDR3 nucleotides are TGTGCCAGCAGCTCGGGGGAACAGGCCTACGAGCAGTACTTC.

This chain joins TRBV6-6 and TRBJ2-3; D unresolved. Germline values: CDR1 MNHNY, CDR2 SVGAGI (reference sequence). V was trimmed by 6 bases and J by 1 base, leaving 23 bases between them. The CDR3 runs 18 residues. CDR3 amino acids: CASSRLGQLLRGTDTQYF. CDR3 in DNA: TGTGCCAGCAGCCGCCTAGGGCAGCTATTAAGGGGCACAGATACGCAGTATTTT.

The V call is TRBV6-5, the J call TRBJ2-3, with 7 bases fitting TRBD2. The CDR3 is made up of 14 amino acids. Trimming at V came to 3 bases and at J to 3 bases, leaving 3 bases not matched to a gene. The germline gives CDR1 MNHEY, CDR2 SVGAGI. CDR3 DNA sequence: TGTGCCAGCAGTTATGGCGGGAGTACAGATACGCAGTATTTT. Translation: CASSYGGSTDTQYF.

The chain is built from TRBV6-6 and TRBJ2-1; D is perhaps TRBD1 or TRBD2 (5 bases each). The germline V gene encodes CDR1 MNHNY and CDR2 SVGAGI (reference sequence). The CDR3 runs to 14 residues. The V gene lost 0 bases and the J gene lost 7 bases, with 10 bases spanning the gap. CDR3 DNA: TGTGCCAGCAGTTACTCGGGGGTCCTGAATGAGCAGTTCTTC. This translates into CASSYSGVLNEQFF.

The chain is built from TRBV12-3 or TRBV12-4 and TRBJ1-3, with D hard to call. Deletions cut 10 bases from V and 6 bases from J, with 28 bases between. The CDR3 has 17 amino acids. DNA of the CDR3: TGTGCCACCGGGTGGTCGGTTCCGGGCAGCTCCCTAAACACCATATATTTT. This encodes CATGWSVPGSSLNTIYF.

This clonotype was found a few times. The J gene is TRBJ2-5, the V gene TRBV12-3 or TRBV12-4; D gene uncertain. The CDR3 contains 15 residues. V was cut by 1 base and J by 5 bases, with 14 bases left in between. Written as DNA, the CDR3 is TGTGCCAGCAGTTTAGTAGGTAGATCCGGCGAGACCCAGTACTTC. This translates into CASSLVGRSGETQYF.

The V gene is TRBV11-3, the J gene TRBJ2-1, with D tentatively TRBD1 or TRBD2 (5 bases each). CDR3 size: 16 residues. The V gene lost 4 bases and the J gene lost 2 bases, with 15 bases spanning the gap. Germline loops: CDR1 SGHNT, CDR2 YENEEA. CDR3 in DNA: TGTGCCAGCAGCTACGGGGCGGACCGCCCCTACAATGAGCAGTTCTTC. Encoded protein: CASSYGADRPYNEQFF.

At least ten counts were recorded for this clonotype. The gene calls are TRBV7-2 and TRBJ1-1, with D tentatively TRBD1 (5 bases). The CDR3 runs 14 residues. CDR1 SGHTA and CDR2 FQGNSA come from the germline V gene. V dropped 4 bases and J dropped 1 base, with 10 bases sitting between them. DNA of the CDR3: TGTGCCAGCAGCTGGCAGGGAGGGAACACTGAAGCTTTCTTT. Protein product: CASSWQGGNTEAFF.

This clonotype came up a few times. This chain joins TRBV28 and TRBJ1-5; the D is unclear. The germline V and J ends were trimmed by 4 bases and 5 bases, with 9 bases remaining between them. The CDR3 is 13 amino acids. Germline values: CDR1 MDHEN, CDR2 SYDVKM. CDR3 DNA: TGTGCCAGCAGTTCAGCGGAGGATCAGCCCCAGCATTTT. Its translation: CASSSAEDQPQHF. Full variable domain (missing parts from reference TRBV28 and TRBJ1-5): DVKVTQSSRYLVKRTGEKVFLECVQDMDHENMFWYRQDPGLGLRLIYFSYDVKMKEKGDIPEGYSVSREKKERFSLILESASTNQTSMYLCASSSAEDQPQHFGDGTRLSIL.

V gene TRBV5-1 combines with J gene TRBJ1-1; the match to TRBD1 covers 10 bases. The V gene end was trimmed by 2 bases and the J gene end by 4 bases; junction bases not matched to a gene: 5. The germline V gene encodes CDR1 SGHRS and CDR2 YFSETQ. The CDR3 has 15 amino acids. CDR3 nucleotides: TGCGCCAGCAGCTTTGGACAGGGGGTACGCACTGAAGCTTTCTTT. Translating gives CASSFGQGVRTEAFF.

A few counts support this clonotype. The rearrangement joins TRBV19 to TRBJ2-1, with D possibly called TRBD1 or TRBD2 (5 bases each). The germline V and J ends were trimmed by 5 bases and 5 bases, with 13 bases remaining between them. The germline CDR1 and CDR2 sequences are LNHDA and SQIVND (reference sequence). This CDR3 has 14 residues. Written as DNA, the CDR3 is TGTGCCAGTAGTGGGGAAGGGGACCACAATGAGCAGTTCTTC. Translated: CASSGEGDHNEQFF.

CDR3 DNA: TGTGCCAGCAGTTACCGAAGCAGGGTGGGTCGGAACACCGGGGAGCTGTTTTTT. Translating gives CASSYRSRVGRNTGELFF. The V and J genes are TRBV6-2 or TRBV6-3 and TRBJ2-2; D is possibly TRBD1 (5 bases). The CDR3 contains 18 residues. Trimming took 2 bases from V and 1 from J, leaving 17 bases between them. The germline V gene encodes CDR1 MNHEY and CDR2 SVGEGT.

A few counts support this clonotype. The rearrangement links TRBV12-3 or TRBV12-4 to TRBJ2-1; 7 nucleotides align to TRBD1. CDR3 length: 14 residues. V lost 5 bases and J lost 5; bases outside the gene matches: 6. CDR3 nucleotide sequence: TGTGCCAGCAGTCCTTCGACAGGGAACAATGAGCAGTTCTTC. Protein: CASSPSTGNNEQFF.

This clonotype was found a few times. The DNA of the CDR3 is TGTGCTAGTGGTTTGGGATCGGGAGTGGGGAATCAGCCCCAGCATTTT. This encodes CASGLGSGVGNQPQHF. This chain links TRBV12-5 with TRBJ1-5; no reliable D call. The CDR3 loop spans 16 amino acids. V lost 1 base, J lost 4 bases, and 14 bases lay in between. The V gene's germline CDR1 is LGHNT and CDR2 FRNRAP.

The gene calls are TRBV5-4 and TRBJ2-5; 11 nucleotides align to TRBD1. The germline CDR1 and CDR2 sequences are SGHNT and YYREEE (reference sequence). CDR3 size: 18 residues. V lost 2 bases, J lost 1 base, and 10 bases stayed unmatched. CDR3 sequence: CASSFLFSGTGGQETQYF. In DNA, the CDR3 is TGTGCCAGCAGCTTCCTCTTTTCCGGGACAGGGGGCCAAGAGACCCAGTACTTC.

The rearrangement joins TRBV7-2 to TRBJ1-6, with D perhaps matching TRBD1 (6 bases). The V gene lost 2 bases and the J gene lost 3 bases, with 11 bases spanning the gap. CDR1 is SGHTA, CDR2 FQGNSA, per germline. The CDR3 covers 16 residues. This chain's CDR3 is CASSLNRVSYNSPLHF. The CDR3 DNA reads TGTGCCAGCAGCTTAAACAGGGTGAGCTATAATTCACCCCTCCACTTT.

The chain combines TRBV4-2 with TRBJ2-1; TRBD2 aligns across 12 bases. CDR1 and CDR2 (germline): LGHNA, YNFKEQ. V lost 0 bases, J lost 9 bases, and 12 bases stayed unmatched. This CDR3 has 18 amino acids. Here the CDR3 reads CASSQERSGLAGGGEQFF. As DNA, the CDR3 is TGTGCCAGCAGCCAAGAAAGGTCCGGGCTAGCGGGGGGGGGTGAGCAGTTCTTC.